Sequencing of this T cell receptor beta chain was carried out in a study of regulatory T cells in long-lasting Graves disease. For TCR beta, libraries came from iRepertoire HTBI primers and Arm-PCR of CDR3 regions. TCRdb passed the multiplex PCR reads through MiXCR, listing each CDR3 protein once. The sample lists a few hundred thousand distinct CDR3 sequences, around 20% occurring once. The V gene's germline CDR1 is SEHNR and CDR2 FQNEAQ (reference sequence). The CDR3 extends over 15 amino acids. Regarding this clonotype: The germline gene is not matched at one end of the junction; a read error may be the cause.

The sample's time point: persistent/refractory GD, antithyroid drugs over 5 years with positive TRAb. RNA isolated from PBMCs was used to make the TCR library. Roughly 9.3 milliliters of peripheral blood were taken and placed in EDTA tubes. V gene TRBV7-9 combines with J gene TRBJ2-7, with D hard to call. The sequenced sample was peripheral blood mononuclear cells (PBMCs), obtained when the disease was refractory, from a patient treated with antithyroid drugs. This receptor was taken from a female donor with Graves disease. CDR3 in amino acids: CASSSAGTVPYEQCF. The CDR3 DNA is TGTGCCAGCAGCTCGGCAGGTACTGTCCCCTACGAGCAGTGCTTC.